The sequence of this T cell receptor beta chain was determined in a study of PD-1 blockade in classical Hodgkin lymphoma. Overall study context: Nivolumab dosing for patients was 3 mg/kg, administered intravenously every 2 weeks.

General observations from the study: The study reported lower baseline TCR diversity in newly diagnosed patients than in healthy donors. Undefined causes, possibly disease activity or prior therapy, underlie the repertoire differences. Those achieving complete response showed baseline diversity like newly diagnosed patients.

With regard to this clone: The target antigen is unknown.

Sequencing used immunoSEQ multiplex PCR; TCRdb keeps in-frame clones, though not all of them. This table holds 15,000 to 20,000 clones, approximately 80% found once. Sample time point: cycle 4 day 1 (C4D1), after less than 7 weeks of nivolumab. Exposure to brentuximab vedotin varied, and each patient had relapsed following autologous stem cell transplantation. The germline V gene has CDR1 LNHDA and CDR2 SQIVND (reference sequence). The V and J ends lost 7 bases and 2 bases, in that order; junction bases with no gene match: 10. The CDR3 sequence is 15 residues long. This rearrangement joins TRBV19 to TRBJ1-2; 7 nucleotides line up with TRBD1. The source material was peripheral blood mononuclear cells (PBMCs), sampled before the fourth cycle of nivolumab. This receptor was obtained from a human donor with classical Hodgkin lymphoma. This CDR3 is CASNPGQYPNYGYTF. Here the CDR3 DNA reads TGTGCCAGTAATCCGGGACAGTACCCAAACTATGGCTACACCTTC. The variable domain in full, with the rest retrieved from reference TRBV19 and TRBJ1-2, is DGGITQSPKYLFRKEGQNVTLSCEQNLNHDAMYWYRQDPGQGLRLIYYSQIVNDFQKGDIAEGYSVSREKKESFPLTVTSAQKNPTAFYLCASNPGQYPNYGYTFGSGTRLTVV.